This TCR beta chain was obtained from a study of T cells in Graves' hyperthyroidism and ophthalmopathy. Trimming pared 7 bases from V and 1 base from J, leaving 6 bases between. CDR3 length equals 12 residues. CDR1 is KGHSH, CDR2 LQKENI, per germline. This clonotype was recorded at least ten times. Amplification targeted TCR beta CDR3 regions from RNA transcripts. A set of HTBI primers served as the primers for a first-round RT-PCR of the TCR CDR3. One entry per CDR3 protein, called by TCRdb with MiXCR from the multiplex PCR reads. Of approximately 600,000 distinct CDR3 sequences listed, approximately 15% are singletons. Pregnant or lactating patients were excluded, as were those with uncontrolled infection or other autoimmune disease.

Sequenced: blood. V gene TRBV18 combines with J gene TRBJ2-3; D gene unclear. The source of this sequence is a woman aged 25 to 45 with Graves' hyperthyroidism that later progressed to Graves' ophthalmopathy. This chain's CDR3 is CASWRGTDTQYF. The CDR3 nucleotides read TGTGCCAGCTGGCGCGGCACAGATACGCAGTATTTT.